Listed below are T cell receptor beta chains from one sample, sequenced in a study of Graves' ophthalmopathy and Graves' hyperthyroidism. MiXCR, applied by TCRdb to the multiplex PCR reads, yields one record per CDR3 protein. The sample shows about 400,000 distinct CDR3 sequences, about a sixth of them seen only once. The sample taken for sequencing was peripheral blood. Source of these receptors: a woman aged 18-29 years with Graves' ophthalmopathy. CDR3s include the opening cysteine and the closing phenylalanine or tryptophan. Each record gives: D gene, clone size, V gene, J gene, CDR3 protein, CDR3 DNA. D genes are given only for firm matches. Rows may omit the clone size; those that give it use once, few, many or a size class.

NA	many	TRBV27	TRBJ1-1	CASSLNSGYTEAFF	TGTGCCAGCAGTTTGAATTCAGGGTACACTGAAGCTTTCTTT
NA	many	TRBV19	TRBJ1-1	CASSPRTEPNTEAFF	TGTGCCAGTAGTCCACGGACGGAACCGAACACTGAAGCTTTCTTT
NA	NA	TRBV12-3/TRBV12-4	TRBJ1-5	CASNSGIGSNQPQHF	TGTGCCAGCAACTCAGGGATAGGGAGCAATCAGCCCCAGCATTTT
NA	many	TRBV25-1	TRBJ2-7	CASSDTRKMGEQYF	TGTGCCAGCAGTGATACCCGGAAGATGGGGGAGCAGTACTTC
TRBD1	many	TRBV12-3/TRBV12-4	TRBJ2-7	CASSSGGAGKYF	TGTGCCAGCAGTTCAGGGGGCGCGGGGAAGTACTTC
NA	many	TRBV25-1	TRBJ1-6	CASSAETGPHNSPLHF	TGTGCCAGCAGTGCCGAAACAGGGCCCCATAATTCACCCCTCCACTTT
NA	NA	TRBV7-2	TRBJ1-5	CASSLKESQPQHF	TGTGCCAGCAGCTTAAAGGAATCCCAGCCCCAGCATTTT
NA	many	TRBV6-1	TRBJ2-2	CASLIGSTGELFF	TGTGCCAGCCTAATAGGGAGCACCGGGGAGCTGTTTTTT
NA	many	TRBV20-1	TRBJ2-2	CSARPAYTGGLFF	TGCAGTGCTAGACCAGCTTATACCGGGGGGCTGTTTTTT
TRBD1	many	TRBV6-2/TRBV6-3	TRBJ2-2	CASRDRGARRNTGELFF	TGTGCCAGCAGGGACAGGGGGGCGAGGAGGAACACCGGGGAGCTGTTTTTT
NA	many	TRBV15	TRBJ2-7	CATSRDPGIYEQYF	TGTGCCACCAGCAGAGACCCAGGGATCTACGAGCAGTACTTC
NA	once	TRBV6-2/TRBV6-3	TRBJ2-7	CASSRGLEQYF	TGTGCCAGCAGTCGGGGACTGGAGCAGTACTTC
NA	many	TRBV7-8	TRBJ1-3	CASSFPGNTIYF	TGTGCCAGCAGCTTCCCCGGAAACACCATATATTTT
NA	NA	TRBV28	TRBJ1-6	CASSLRVQVVAPLHF	TGTGCCAGCAGTTTAAGGGTCCAGGTAGTGGCACCCCTCCACTTT
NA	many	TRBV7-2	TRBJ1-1	CASSSKWGIEAFF	TGTGCCAGCAGCAGCAAATGGGGGATTGAAGCTTTCTTT
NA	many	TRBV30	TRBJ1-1	CAWSVPGSVLNTEAFF	TGTGCCTGGAGTGTACCCGGGTCGGTTTTGAACACTGAAGCTTTCTTT
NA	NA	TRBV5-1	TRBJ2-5	CASSKGTNRETQYF	TGCGCCAGCAGCAAGGGGACGAACAGGGAGACCCAGTACTTC
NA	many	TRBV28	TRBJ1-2	CASSLVHYGYTF	TGTGCCAGCAGTTTAGTCCACTATGGCTACACCTTC
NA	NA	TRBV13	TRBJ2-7	CASSFSIYPSYEQYF	TGTGCCAGCAGCTTCAGTATCTACCCCTCCTACGAGCAGTACTTC
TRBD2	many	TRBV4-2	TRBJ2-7	CASSRTSGLSSYEQYF	TGTGCCAGCAGCCGTACTTCGGGACTATCCTCCTACGAGCAGTACTTC
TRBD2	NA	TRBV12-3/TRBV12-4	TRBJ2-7	CASSLAFTSGRAREQYF	TGTGCCAGCAGTTTAGCCTTTACTAGCGGGAGGGCCCGCGAGCAGTACTTC
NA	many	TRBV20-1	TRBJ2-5	CSARRVSQETQYF	TGCAGTGCAAGAAGAGTCAGCCAAGAGACCCAGTACTTC
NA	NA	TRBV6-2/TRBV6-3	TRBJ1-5	CASSSPRGHAYQPQHF	TGTGCCAGCAGCTCCCCAAGGGGCCACGCGTATCAGCCCCAGCATTTT
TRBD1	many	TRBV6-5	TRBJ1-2	CASRMDRGNGYTF	TGTGCCAGCAGGATGGACAGGGGAAATGGCTACACCTTC
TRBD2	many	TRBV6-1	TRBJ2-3	CASSDRTSVEDTQYF	TGTGCCAGCAGTGACCGGACTAGCGTCGAAGATACGCAGTATTTT
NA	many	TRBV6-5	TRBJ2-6	CASSYRLYSGANVLTF	TGTGCCAGCAGTTATCGCCTGTACTCTGGGGCCAACGTCCTGACTTTC
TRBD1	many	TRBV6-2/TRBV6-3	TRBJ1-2	CASSYPGQRRGYTF	TGTGCCAGCAGTTACCCGGGACAGCGGAGAGGCTACACCTTC
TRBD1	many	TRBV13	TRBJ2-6	CASSPGQGITHPSTGANVLTF	TGTGCCAGCAGCCCAGGACAGGGCATTACACACCCATCAACGGGGGCCAACGTCCTGACTTTC
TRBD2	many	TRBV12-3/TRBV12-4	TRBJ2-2	CASRGGLAEHTGELFF	TGTGCCAGCAGGGGGGGACTAGCTGAACACACCGGGGAGCTGTTTTTT
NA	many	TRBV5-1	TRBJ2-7	CASSTVYPTYEQYF	TGCGCCAGCAGCACTGTTTACCCCACCTACGAGCAGTACTTC
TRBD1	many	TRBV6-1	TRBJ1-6	CATQMDRRRLSHF	TGTGCCACCCAGATGGACAGGCGCCGATTAAGCCACTTT
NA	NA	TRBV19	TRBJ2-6	CASRHSGANVLTF	TGTGCCAGTAGACACTCTGGGGCCAACGTCCTGACTTTC
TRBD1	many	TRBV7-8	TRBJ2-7	CASSLKDRAWEQYF	TGTGCCAGCAGCTTAAAGGACAGGGCGTGGGAGCAGTACTTC
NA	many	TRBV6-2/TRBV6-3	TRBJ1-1	CASSYSWSGTEAFF	TGTGCCAGCAGTTACTCTTGGTCTGGTACTGAAGCTTTCTTT
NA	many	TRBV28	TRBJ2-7	CASSLRGAPFSYEQYF	TGTGCCAGCAGTTTGAGGGGAGCCCCTTTTAGCTACGAGCAGTACTTC
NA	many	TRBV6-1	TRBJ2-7	CASRQWDLSSYEQYF	TGTGCCAGCAGACAATGGGACCTCAGCTCCTACGAGCAGTACTTC
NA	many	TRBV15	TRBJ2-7	CATSPSLSKEQYF	TGTGCCACCAGCCCTAGTCTCTCTAAGGAGCAGTACTTC
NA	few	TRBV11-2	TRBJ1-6	CASSSQGGVNSPLHF	TGTGCCAGCAGCTCACAAGGGGGGGTTAATTCACCCCTCCACTTT
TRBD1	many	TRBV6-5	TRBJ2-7	CASSYTPDRGPSNEQYF	TGTGCCAGCAGTTACACCCCAGACAGGGGCCCGTCGAACGAGCAGTACTTC
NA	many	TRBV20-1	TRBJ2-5	CSARRTGWYQETQYF	TGCAGTGCTAGACGAACTGGCTGGTACCAAGAGACCCAGTACTTC
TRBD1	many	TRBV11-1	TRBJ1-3	CASRLAGPGQGGSGNTIYF	TGTGCCAGCAGATTAGCCGGTCCTGGACAGGGGGGCTCTGGAAACACCATATATTTT
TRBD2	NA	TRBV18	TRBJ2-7	CASSPARGLAGGYEQYF	TGTGCCAGCTCACCGGCCAGGGGACTAGCGGGAGGCTACGAGCAGTACTTC
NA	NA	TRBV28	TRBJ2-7	CASSLGDGGNEQYF	TGTGCCAGCAGTTTGGGGGACGGGGGTAACGAGCAGTACTTC
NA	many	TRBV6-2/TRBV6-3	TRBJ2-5	CASRELSAQETQYF	TGTGCCAGCCGTGAGCTTAGCGCGCAAGAGACCCAGTACTTC
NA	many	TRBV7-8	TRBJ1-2	CASSLQGFDGYTF	TGTGCCAGCAGCTTACAGGGGTTTGACGGCTACACCTTC
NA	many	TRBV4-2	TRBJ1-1	CASSHLRRGRSEAFF	TGTGCCAGCAGCCACCTTCGGCGGGGCAGAAGTGAAGCTTTCTTT
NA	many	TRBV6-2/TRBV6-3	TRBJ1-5	CASSPWTNWDHQPQHF	TGTGCCAGCAGTCCATGGACGAACTGGGACCATCAGCCCCAGCATTTT
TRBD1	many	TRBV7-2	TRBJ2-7	CASSSEGTGASRQYF	TGTGCCAGCAGCTCGGAAGGGACAGGGGCCTCGCGGCAGTACTTC
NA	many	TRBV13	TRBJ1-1	CASSLVGRGANTEAFF	TGTGCCAGCAGCTTAGTTGGGCGGGGGGCGAACACTGAAGCTTTCTTT
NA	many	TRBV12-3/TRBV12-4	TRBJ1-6	CASSLKGDNSPLHF	TGTGCCAGCAGTTTGAAGGGAGACAATTCACCCCTCCACTTT
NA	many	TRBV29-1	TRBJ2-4	CSALQGLAKNIQYF	TGCAGCGCCCTCCAAGGTTTAGCCAAAAACATTCAGTACTTC
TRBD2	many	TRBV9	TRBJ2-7	CASSAGLAGYEQYF	TGTGCCAGCAGCGCGGGACTAGCGGGCTACGAGCAGTACTTC
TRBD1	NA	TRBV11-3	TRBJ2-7	CASSLHRGGGEQYF	TGTGCCAGCAGCTTACACCGAGGGGGCGGCGAGCAGTACTTC
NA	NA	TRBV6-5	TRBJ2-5	CASSYGGGGLNVQETQYF	TGTGCCAGCAGTTACGGTGGGGGGGGCCTCAATGTCCAAGAGACCCAGTACTTC